The 16 T cell receptor beta chains in this list originate from one sample, sequenced in a study of PD-1 blockade in classical Hodgkin lymphoma. The time point denotes: cycle 4 day 1 (C4D1), after less than 7 weeks of nivolumab. Every single patient, without exception, relapsed after autologous stem cell transplantation, and brentuximab vedotin exposure varied. Magnetic negative selection purified CD4+ T cells from thawed PBMCs. Assay: immunoSEQ multiplex PCR; the TCRdb copy retains only in-frame clones and omits some. This table has approximately 9,000 clones, around 75% appearing once. The sequencing used CD4+ T cells from blood, collected before the fourth cycle of nivolumab. The receptors here all came from a human donor with classical Hodgkin lymphoma.

The chain links TRBV28 to TRBJ1-1; 10 nucleotides align to TRBD1. The CDR3 spans 13 residues. J was trimmed by 11 bases and V by 3 bases; bases with no gene match: 6. In germline, CDR1 is MDHEN, CDR2 SYDVKM. The DNA for the CDR3 is TGTGCCAGCAGTTTGGACAGGGGGTCTAAGGCTTTCTTT. This codes for CASSLDRGSKAFF.

V and J are TRBV18 and TRBJ1-6, with TRBD1 matching 10 bases. Per the germline V gene, CDR1 is KGHSH and CDR2 is LQKENI. V gave up 6 bases and J gave up 8 bases; unmatched junction bases: 7. The CDR3 covers 15 residues. The CDR3 bases are TGTGCCAGCTCCAATTACGGGACAGGGGATTCACCCCTCCACTTT. Amino acid sequence: CASSNYGTGDSPLHF.

This chain uses TRBV28 with TRBJ2-7; 7 bases are a match to TRBD2. The V segment lost 5 bases and the J segment 6 bases; nucleotides outside the gene matches: 13. CDR1 is MDHEN, CDR2 SYDVKM, per germline. CDR3 length: 15 amino acids. In nucleotides, the CDR3 is TGTGCCAGCAGTCCGAGCGGGGAACGGGGGGTCGAGCAGTACGTC. The encoded protein is CASSPSGERGVEQYV.

J is TRBJ1-1 and V is TRBV7-3; TRBD1 might be the D (5 bases). CDR1 is SGHTA and CDR2 is FQGTGA in the germline V gene. The CDR3 is made up of 13 amino acids. V lost 3 bases and J lost 0, with 5 bases in between. The CDR3 DNA sequence: TGTGCCAGCAGCTTGACAGTGAACACTGAAGCTTTCTTT. This translates into CASSLTVNTEAFF.

This clone was detected only once. V and J are TRBV28 and TRBJ1-4; possible D gene TRBD1, 5 bases. The CDR3 sequence is 12 residues long. V gave up 11 bases and J gave up 8 bases, with 15 bases separating them. Germline CDR1 MDHEN, CDR2 SYDVKM. CDR3 nucleotides: TGTGCCTGTCGGGGGAGTGAGGAAAAACTGTTTTTT. It is translated as CACRGSEEKLFF.

V gene TRBV6-1 combines with J gene TRBJ2-5, with D possibly matching TRBD1 (6 bases). Germline CDR1 MNHNS, CDR2 SASEGT. The CDR3 has 11 amino acids. V lost 6 bases and J lost 7, with 9 bases in between. The CDR3 region is CASRLTGTQYF. DNA for the CDR3: TGTGCCAGCAGATTGACAGGGACCCAGTACTTC.

The CDR3 region is CASSLSGYSYEQYF. CDR3 coding DNA: TGTGCCAGCAGTTTATCGGGCTACTCCTACGAGCAGTACTTC. This chain connects TRBV27 to TRBJ2-7, with no clear D. CDR3 length: 14 amino acids. V was cut by 0 bases and J by 0 bases, with 6 bases left in between. Germline CDR1 reads MNHEY; CDR2 reads SMNVEV (reference sequence).

Of note for this clone: Its ends do not fully match the called genes, so a read error is possible. The gene calls are TRBV11-3 and TRBJ2-7, with a possible D match to TRBD2 (6 bases). There are 10 residues in the CDR3. From germline, CDR1 is SGHNT and CDR2 YENEEA. The CDR3: CASSFREKVF. Written as DNA, the CDR3 is TGTGCCAGCAGCTTCCGGGAGAAGGTCTTC.

By its share, this clone is medium-sized. This chain uses TRBV27 with TRBJ1-1; TRBD1 matches 11 bases. This CDR3 is 15 amino acids long. The germline V gene has CDR1 MNHEY and CDR2 SMNVEV (reference sequence). The junction had 4 bases not matched to a gene; V was cut back by 2 bases and J by 5 bases. The CDR3 here is CASSLTGTGGTEAFF. The DNA for the CDR3 is TGTGCCAGCAGTTTAACCGGGACAGGGGGGACTGAAGCTTTCTTT.

The chain uses TRBV28 and TRBJ1-1; possible D gene TRBD1, 6 bases. Trimming took 2 bases from V and 10 from J, leaving 14 bases between them. Germline CDR1 is MDHEN and CDR2 is SYDVKM. The CDR3 totals 13 residues. CDR3 protein: CASSLPAEGVAFF. The CDR3 bases are TGTGCCAGCAGTTTACCAGCCGAGGGGGTAGCTTTCTTT. Looking up the rest from reference TRBV28 and TRBJ1-1 gives the full variable domain: DVKVTQSSRYLVKRTGEKVFLECVQDMDHENMFWYRQDPGLGLRLIYFSYDVKMKEKGDIPEGYSVSREKKERFSLILESASTNQTSMYLCASSLPAEGVAFFGQGTRLTVV.

This rearrangement joins TRBV6-1 to TRBJ2-7, with TRBD1 matching 10 bases. The germline V gene has CDR1 MNHNS and CDR2 SASEGT. J lost 3 bases, V lost 0 bases, and 2 bases had no gene match. The CDR3 runs to 15 residues. CDR3 region: CASSEAGQGFYEQYF. The CDR3 nucleotides read TGTGCCAGCAGTGAAGCGGGACAGGGGTTCTACGAGCAGTACTTC.

This rearrangement joins TRBV28 to TRBJ2-3; the D is unclear. The CDR3 length is 12 residues. V was cut by 6 bases and J by 8 bases, with 12 bases left in between. CDR1 MDHEN and CDR2 SYDVKM come from the germline V gene. The CDR3 sequence is CASSVPWTTQYF. Written as DNA, the CDR3 is TGTGCCAGCAGCGTCCCTTGGACTACGCAGTATTTT.

This clone has more than one count but fewer than ten. This chain links TRBV5-1 with TRBJ2-2; the match to TRBD2 covers 8 bases. Germline V gene lookup returns CDR1 SGHRS and CDR2 YFSETQ. The CDR3 sequence is 15 residues long. V was pared by 7 bases and J by 1 base, with 6 bases of the junction left unmatched. CDR3 residues: CASRPGGLNTGELFF. CDR3 bases: TGCGCCAGCCGACCGGGGGGGCTGAACACCGGGGAGCTGTTTTTT.

The chain couples TRBV4-2 to TRBJ1-2, with a weak D call TRBD1 (6 bases). CDR3 size: 15 residues. Trimming cost V 1 base and J 2 bases, with 11 bases left between them. Germline CDR1 is LGHNA and CDR2 is YNFKEQ. The CDR3 is CASSQGFGQNYGYTF. The CDR3 DNA reads as TGTGCCAGCAGCCAAGGGTTCGGACAGAACTATGGCTACACCTTC.

The rearrangement joins TRBV18 to TRBJ1-1, with D uncertain. The V gene lost 4 bases and the J gene lost 1 base, with 10 bases spanning the gap. CDR3 size: 14 residues. CDR1 and CDR2 (germline): KGHSH, LQKENI. The CDR3 reads CASSLIFQNTEAFF. CDR3 coding DNA: TGTGCCAGCTCACTCATATTCCAGAACACTGAAGCTTTCTTT.

The rearrangement links TRBV18 to TRBJ2-3; D remains unclear. The CDR3 length is 14 residues. V lost 0 bases and J lost 8, with 12 bases in between. CDR1 KGHSH and CDR2 LQKENI come from the germline V gene. The CDR3 reads CASSPPSSRVTQYF. Written as DNA, the CDR3 is TGTGCCAGCTCACCACCGTCGTCTCGCGTTACGCAGTATTTT.